The clone carrying this T cell receptor beta chain has only one observation. The protocol was immunoSEQ multiplex PCR, while the TCRdb copy is restricted to in-frame clones and leaves out a portion. The data show around 130,000 clones, approximately 87% seen once. The record originates from a study of control samples from healthy donors and cancer patients. V gave up 6 bases and J gave up 7 bases, with 12 bases separating them. CDR3 length: 12 amino acids. The receptor was isolated from a man aged 25 to 40 in good health. Sequences were obtained from blood. The V and J genes are TRBV12-3 or TRBV12-4 and TRBJ1-2; tentatively, D is TRBD1 (6 bases). CDR3 nucleotide sequence: TGTGCCAGCAGCTTTGACAGGATTGGCTACACCTTC. It encodes CASSFDRIGYTF.